A single sample is the source of the 24 T cell receptor beta chains below, sequenced in a study of T cell responses to AZD1222 COVID-19 vaccine. Data came from immunoSEQ multiplex PCR; TCRdb stores just in-frame clones and leaves some out. The sample holds about 97,000 clones, over 75% seen once. Source: peripheral blood, taken on day 0 of AZD1222 vaccination. All receptors derive from an adult in good health.

This clone was counted a single time. The rearrangement links TRBV6-4 to TRBJ2-3; a weak D match, TRBD2 (6 bases). The CDR3 sequence is 14 residues long. Germline V gives CDR1 MRHNA, CDR2 SNTAGT. V was pared by 4 bases and J by 0 bases, with 8 bases between. Here the CDR3 reads CASSAGGSTDTQYF. The CDR3 region has the DNA TGTGCCAGCAGTGCCGGGGGTAGCACAGATACGCAGTATTTT.

The CDR3 DNA sequence: TGTGCCAGCAGTCCTTCTAGCGGGGGGCACAATGAGCAGTTCTTC. This sequence encodes CASSPSSGGHNEQFF. The rearrangement joins TRBV6-5 to TRBJ2-1; 11 bases match TRBD2. Trimming at V came to 5 bases and at J to 5 bases, leaving 5 bases not matched to a gene. This CDR3 contains 15 residues. Germline CDR1 is MNHEY and CDR2 is SVGAGI.

This clone was counted a single time. The rearrangement joins TRBV13 to TRBJ1-4; D perhaps matches TRBD1 (5 bases). Between the trimmed V and J ends, which lost 2 bases and 8 bases, there was a span of 15 bases. Germline V gene lookup returns CDR1 PRHDT and CDR2 FYEKMQ (reference sequence). The CDR3 length is 15 residues. The CDR3 here is CASSLKRGWEEKLFF. The CDR3 DNA is TGTGCCAGCAGCTTAAAAAGGGGATGGGAAGAAAAACTGTTTTTT.

This clone has a handful of counts. The J gene is TRBJ1-1, the V gene TRBV2; D is unclear. Deletions cut 6 bases from V and 1 base from J, with 12 bases between. Germline V gene data show CDR1 as SNHLY and CDR2 as FYNNEI. This CDR3 comprises 14 residues. The CDR3 DNA sequence: TGTGCCAGCAGCAAGGGTTGGGGGAACACTGAAGCTTTCTTT. Translated, it gives CASSKGWGNTEAFF.

The chain links TRBV5-1 to TRBJ2-2; D is uncertain. From germline, CDR1 is SGHRS and CDR2 YFSETQ. Trimming left V 0 bases short and J 6 bases short, with 3 bases between. The CDR3 is 12 residues long. CDR3 coding DNA: TGCGCCAGCAGCTTGGTTGCCGGGGAGCTGTTTTTT. This sequence encodes CASSLVAGELFF.

CDR3 region: CASSSRAIQPQHF. For the CDR3, the DNA is TGTGCCAGCAGTTCCAGGGCTATTCAGCCCCAGCATTTT. The chain has TRBV6-2 or TRBV6-3 and TRBJ1-5; D is perhaps TRBD1 (5 bases). Germline V gene data show CDR1 as MNHEY and CDR2 as SVGEGT. This CDR3 is built from 13 residues. Between the trimmed V and J ends, which lost 4 bases and 6 bases, there was a span of 10 bases.

The gene calls are TRBV5-1 and TRBJ1-5; tentative D call: TRBD1 (5 bases). The V end was cut by 0 bases, the J end by 0 bases, with 7 bases between. Germline-derived CDR1 and CDR2 are SGHRS and YFSETQ. The CDR3 length is 15 residues. The CDR3 nucleotides read TGCGCCAGCAGCTTGGGACAGAGTAGCAATCAGCCCCAGCATTTT. Protein product: CASSLGQSSNQPQHF.

The V and J genes are TRBV7-6 and TRBJ2-2; no reliable D call. Germline V lookup: CDR1 SGHVS, CDR2 FNYEAQ. V was trimmed by 3 bases and J by 1 base, leaving 9 bases between them. This CDR3 has 15 residues. The CDR3 region is CASSLVLENTGELFF. In nucleotides, the CDR3 is TGTGCCAGCAGCTTGGTGTTAGAGAACACCGGGGAGCTGTTTTTT.

The chain has TRBV27 and TRBJ1-2, with a possible D match to TRBD1 (5 bases). Germline V gene sequence: CDR1 MNHEY, CDR2 SMNVEV (reference sequence). This CDR3 comprises 15 residues. Trimming removed 6 bases at V and 2 bases at J, with 16 bases between. CDR3 DNA sequence: TGTGCCAGCAGAGAAAGGGGCAGGGCGAACTATGGCTACACCTTC. Its translation: CASRERGRANYGYTF.

The chain combines TRBV7-6 with TRBJ1-6, with D hard to call. Germline-derived CDR1 and CDR2 are SGHVS and FNYEAQ. Trimming cost V 4 bases and J 6 bases, with 13 bases left between them. The CDR3 runs 15 residues. The chain's CDR3 is CASSSGGLSNSPLHF. CDR3 sequence (DNA): TGTGCCAGCAGCTCCGGAGGACTGAGTAATTCACCCCTCCACTTT.

This chain joins TRBV7-2 and TRBJ1-3, with 7 bases fitting TRBD1. There are 14 residues in the CDR3. Per the germline V gene, CDR1 is SGHTA and CDR2 is FQGNSA. Trimming took 5 bases from V and 6 from J; bases not matched to a gene: 7. Here the CDR3 DNA reads TGTGCCAGCAGCGGCAGGGGGTACGAAAACACCATATATTTT. Its translation is CASSGRGYENTIYF.

This clone was counted between two and nine times. This chain uses TRBV5-6 with TRBJ1-2, with a weak D call TRBD1 (6 bases). Germline CDR1 reads SGHDT; CDR2 reads YYEEEE. This CDR3 region has 14 residues. Trimming took 0 bases from V and 5 from J, leaving 11 bases between them. CDR3 loop: CASSLVQGGYGYTF. CDR3 DNA: TGTGCCAGCAGCTTGGTACAGGGAGGGTATGGCTACACCTTC.

The chain has TRBV4-1 and TRBJ2-7; D perhaps matches TRBD1 (5 bases). Germline V CDR1 and CDR2: MGHRA, YSYEKL. The CDR3 contains 17 residues. V gave up 0 bases and J gave up 3 bases, with 18 bases separating them. The CDR3 reads CASSQDLQGWGNYEQYF. The CDR3, as DNA: TGCGCCAGCAGCCAAGATCTTCAGGGCTGGGGAAACTACGAGCAGTACTTC.

The chain is built from TRBV13 and TRBJ1-1; D unresolved. The germline CDR1 and CDR2 sequences are PRHDT and FYEKMQ (reference sequence). The CDR3 extends over 14 amino acids. V lost 1 base and J lost 4, with 10 bases in between. CDR3 bases: TGTGCCAGCAGCTTAGTTGGGGAGGGCACTGAAGCTTTCTTT. Translation gives CASSLVGEGTEAFF.

The J gene is TRBJ1-4, the V gene TRBV27; 9 bases are a match to TRBD1. This CDR3 is 14 amino acids long. CDR1 and CDR2 from the germline V gene are MNHEY and SMNVEV (reference sequence). The V segment lost 6 bases and the J segment 8 bases; nucleotides outside the gene matches: 7. Here the CDR3 DNA reads TGTGCCAGCAGGACAGGGGGGAGTGGGGAAAAACTGTTTTTT. It is translated as CASRTGGSGEKLFF.

The chain has TRBV30 and TRBJ1-3; 7 bases align to TRBD1. The V gene end was trimmed by 7 bases and the J gene end by 0 bases; junction bases not matched to a gene: 9. The CDR3 spans 15 residues. Germline V gene data show CDR1 as GTSNPN and CDR2 as SVGIG (reference sequence). The CDR3 DNA sequence: TGTGCCTTCGTCTCCGGGACAGCCTCTGGAAACACCATATATTTT. Amino acids: CAFVSGTASGNTIYF.

The V call is TRBV6-5, the J call TRBJ2-5; 8 bases align to TRBD2. This CDR3 has 15 amino acids. With V trimmed by 4 bases and J by 3 bases, 7 bases remained unmatched. In germline, CDR1 is MNHEY, CDR2 SVGAGI. CDR3 in amino acids: CASSLDYGREETQYF. The CDR3 coding sequence is TGTGCCAGCAGTTTAGATTACGGGAGGGAAGAGACCCAGTACTTC.

The chain has TRBV4-1 and TRBJ1-1, with no clear D. This CDR3 is 14 amino acids long. Germline-derived CDR1 and CDR2 are MGHRA and YSYEKL. The V gene lost 2 bases and the J gene lost 0 bases, with 7 bases spanning the gap. CDR3 nucleotide sequence: TGCGCCAGCAGCCAAACAGCTATGAACACTGAAGCTTTCTTT. It translates to CASSQTAMNTEAFF.

This chain uses TRBV6-5 with TRBJ1-5, with D unclear. The germline V gene has CDR1 MNHEY and CDR2 SVGAGI. There are 14 residues in the CDR3. Trimming took off 8 bases at V and 0 bases at J, with 11 bases between the two ends. This CDR3 reads CASADVYSNQPQHF. The CDR3 DNA is TGTGCCAGCGCGGACGTCTATAGCAATCAGCCCCAGCATTTT.

The rearrangement links TRBV24-1 to TRBJ1-2, with 9 bases that match TRBD1. CDR1 is KGHDR and CDR2 is SFDVKD in the germline V gene. J gave up 3 bases and V 5 bases, and 0 bases lay outside the gene matches. The CDR3 is 13 residues long. This CDR3 reads CATSGDRDYGYTF. In DNA form, the CDR3 reads TGTGCCACCAGTGGGGACAGGGACTATGGCTACACCTTC.

The chain recombines TRBV6-5 with TRBJ2-3; D is undetermined. The CDR3 contains 14 residues. Trimming stripped 0 bases from V and 3 bases from J, with 7 bases between. CDR1 MNHEY and CDR2 SVGAGI come from the germline V gene. CDR3 in DNA: TGTGCCAGCAGTTACTCATACGATACAGATACGCAGTATTTT. This translates into CASSYSYDTDTQYF.

This chain links TRBV7-2 with TRBJ2-7, with unresolved D. Trimming left V 3 bases short and J 4 bases short, with 16 bases between. This CDR3 is built from 15 residues. Germline values: CDR1 SGHTA, CDR2 FQGNSA. The CDR3 DNA reads as TGTGCCAGCAGCTTTTGGGCTAGTAGTGCTTACGAGCAGTACTTC. This translates into CASSFWASSAYEQYF.

J is TRBJ1-4 and V is TRBV29-1, with TRBD1 matching 9 bases. The CDR3 is made up of 14 amino acids. CDR1 is SQVTM, CDR2 ANQGSEA, per germline. Trimming at V came to 7 bases and at J to 3 bases, leaving 6 bases not matched to a gene. The CDR3 DNA follows: TGCAGCGCCGGACAGGGGACGGCTAATGAAAAACTGTTTTTT. This gives the protein CSAGQGTANEKLFF.

The rearrangement uses TRBV12-1 and TRBJ1-5; the table calls TRBD1, which could not be checked here. TRBV12-1 is a known pseudogene. This CDR3 has 20 amino acids. CDR3 sequence reads: CASAVGYDGTAPYSNQPQHF. The CDR3 nucleotides read TGTGCCAGCGCGGTGGGGTATGATGGGACAGCGCCTTATAGCAATCAGCCCCAGCATTTT.